This entry concerns a single T cell receptor beta chain. There are 15 residues in the CDR3. Trimming removed 0 bases from V and 2 bases from J, with 13 bases in between. Germline V gives CDR1 GTSNPN, CDR2 SVGIG (reference sequence). This entry comes from a study of blood T cell repertoires in COVID-19. Produced via immunoSEQ multiplex PCR; TCRdb's table is partial and in-frame only. The sample consists of 150,000 to 200,000 clones, roughly 86% of them appearing once. This chain uses TRBV30 with TRBJ1-1; D gene unclear. The sequencing input was peripheral blood. The clonotype was recovered from a woman older than 75 in a cohort sampled during active or convalescent COVID-19. CDR3 sequence (DNA): TGTGCCTGGAGTGTAATCACAGCCTTTAACACTGAAGCTTTCTTT. It codes for CAWSVITAFNTEAFF. Filled out from reference TRBV30 and TRBJ1-1, the complete variable domain reads SQTIHQWPATLVQPVGSPLSLECTVEGTSNPNLYWYRQAAGRGLQLLFYSVGIGQISSEVPQNLSASRPQDRQFILSSKKLLLSDSGFYLCAWSVITAFNTEAFFGQGTRLTVV.